The source of this TCR beta chain is a study of CD8 T cells in Susac syndrome. In contrast to the negatively isolated CD8+ and CD4+ T cells, TEMRA cells were FACS-enriched. An input of 0.5 to 1 ug of RNA was subjected to reverse transcription using random hexamers. Each CDR3 protein is one row after TCRdb ran MiXCR on the immunoSEQ multiplex PCR reads. The table includes some 130,000 distinct CDR3 sequences, about 95% detected once. This receptor was taken from a human donor in good health. Sequenced input: CD4+ T cells from PBMCs.

This chain's CDR3 is CASSLWSGYEQYF. The CDR3 nucleotides are TGTGCCAGCAGTTTATGGAGTGGCTACGAGCAGTACTTC. This chain connects TRBV28 to TRBJ2-7; the D is unclear. V shed 0 bases and J shed 3 bases, with 6 bases lying between them. The CDR3 loop spans 13 amino acids. CDR1 is MDHEN, CDR2 SYDVKM, per germline.